This is a list of T cell receptor beta chains from one sample in a study of control samples from healthy donors and cancer patients. Some clones are missing from TCRdb's copy, which holds only in-frame ones; the method was immunoSEQ multiplex PCR. In the table there are 60,000 to 70,000 clones, 85% of which are singletons. The source material was blood. Receptor source: a middle-aged man in good health. Both conserved end residues are part of each CDR3. The size of a clone is reported for some rows only, either as once, few or many, or as a class for expanded clones.

TRBJ2-7	TRBV7-2	-	CASSWAGAREQYF
TRBJ1-5	TRBV2	-	CASSPMGNQPQHF
TRBJ2-1	TRBV6-5	-	CASRKTSYEQFF
TRBJ1-1	TRBV5-1	-	CASSQQGAGNTEAFF
TRBJ2-1	TRBV6-5	-	CASSYQMGNEQFF
TRBJ1-2	TRBV7-8	-	CASSLLRTPDREGYGYTF
TRBJ1-6	TRBV2	-	CASVRDNNSPLHF
TRBJ2-4	TRBV11-2	-	CASRSGGRGAKNIQYF
TRBJ2-7	TRBV9	-	CASSVAPGQPAYEQYF
TRBJ2-7	TRBV5-4	-	CASSLVGQGAYEQYF
TRBJ1-5	TRBV27	-	CASSRYSNQPQHF
TRBJ2-7	TRBV5-4	-	CASSLSGYEQYF
TRBJ2-3	TRBV3-1/TRBV3-2	-	CASSQLKRGRPTDTQYF
TRBJ1-5	TRBV5-8	once	CASRSGIGSNQPQHF
TRBJ2-1	TRBV28	-	CASSLPGGEVGHNEQFF
TRBJ2-2	TRBV5-5	-	CASSLAVGRGQTGELFF
TRBJ1-1	TRBV28	-	CASSWIRGGTEAFF
TRBJ2-7	TRBV7-9	few	CASSLGQLEQYF
TRBJ2-1	TRBV14	-	CASSSDRVRQFF
TRBJ2-7	TRBV6-5	-	CASSYLLAGGRREQYF
TRBJ2-3	TRBV24-1	-	CATSDTKDTDTQYF
TRBJ1-4	TRBV6-5	-	CASSSLPGVGEKLFF
TRBJ2-3	TRBV28	-	CASSLRRVTQYF
TRBJ1-6	TRBV6-6	-	CASSPSGTGINSPLHF
TRBJ2-3	TRBV9	-	CASSARTSGTTDTQYF
TRBJ2-1	TRBV11-3	-	CASSLDRIAYNEQFF
TRBJ1-2	TRBV24-1	-	CATSGPSPGAPNYGYTF
TRBJ2-7	TRBV5-6	-	CASSLTNRDHEQYF
TRBJ2-5	TRBV11-2	few	CASSFRGGRETQYF
TRBJ1-2	TRBV10-3	once	CAISGGGMSGYTF
TRBJ1-2	TRBV19	-	CASSSRSGTDVYGYTF
TRBJ1-2	TRBV4-3	-	CASSQDRGTNYGYTF
TRBJ2-3	TRBV4-2	-	CASSQDPPGRSTDTQYF
TRBJ2-2	TRBV6-5	-	CATRSEGSTGELFF
TRBJ1-2	TRBV19	-	CASSLTVDYGYTF
TRBJ2-2	TRBV6-4	-	CASSDSREDTGELFF
TRBJ1-1	TRBV27	-	CASSSNGGPEAFF
TRBJ2-3	TRBV21-1	-	CASSKVNAEDSTDTQYF
TRBJ2-5	TRBV7-6	-	CASSLGVRGLRETQYF